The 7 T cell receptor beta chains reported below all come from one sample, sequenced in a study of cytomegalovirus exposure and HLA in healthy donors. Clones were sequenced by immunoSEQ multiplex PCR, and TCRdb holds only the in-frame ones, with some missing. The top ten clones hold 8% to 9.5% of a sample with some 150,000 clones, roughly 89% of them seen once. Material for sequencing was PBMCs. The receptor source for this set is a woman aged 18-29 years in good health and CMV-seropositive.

DNA of the CDR3: TGTGCCAGCAGTGAACTCGCAGGGTCTTACGAGCAGTACTTC. Its translation is CASSELAGSYEQYF. The chain links TRBV6-1 to TRBJ2-7; tentative D call: TRBD1 (5 bases). CDR1 is MNHNS, CDR2 SASEGT, per germline. The V gene lost 2 bases and the J gene lost 4 bases, with 12 bases spanning the gap. CDR3 length: 14 amino acids.

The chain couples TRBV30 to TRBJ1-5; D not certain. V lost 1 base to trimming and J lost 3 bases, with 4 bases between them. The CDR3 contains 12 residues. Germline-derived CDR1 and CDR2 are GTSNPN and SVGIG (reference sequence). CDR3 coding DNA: TGTGCCTGGAGTGGCGCCAATCAGCCCCAGCATTTT. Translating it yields CAWSGANQPQHF.

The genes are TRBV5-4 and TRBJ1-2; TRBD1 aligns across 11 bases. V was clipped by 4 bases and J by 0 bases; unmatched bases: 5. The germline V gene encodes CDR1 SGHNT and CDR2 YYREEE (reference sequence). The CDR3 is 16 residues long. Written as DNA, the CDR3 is TGTGCCAGCAGCGCGGGACAGGGGGTAACTAACTATGGCTACACCTTC. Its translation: CASSAGQGVTNYGYTF.

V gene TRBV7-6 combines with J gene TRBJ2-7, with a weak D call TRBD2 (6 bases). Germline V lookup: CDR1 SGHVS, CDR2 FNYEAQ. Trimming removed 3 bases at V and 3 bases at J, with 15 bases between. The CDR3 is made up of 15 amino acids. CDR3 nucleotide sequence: TGTGCCAGCAGCTTGGAGGGCACATCAGTCTACGAGCAGTACTTC. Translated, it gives CASSLEGTSVYEQYF.

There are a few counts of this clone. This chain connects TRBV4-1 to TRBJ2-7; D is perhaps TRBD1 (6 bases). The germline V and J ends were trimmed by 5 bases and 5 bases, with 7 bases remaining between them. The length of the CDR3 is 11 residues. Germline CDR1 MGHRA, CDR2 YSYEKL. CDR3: CASSTGHEQYF. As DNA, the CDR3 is TGCGCCAGCAGCACAGGGCACGAGCAGTACTTC.

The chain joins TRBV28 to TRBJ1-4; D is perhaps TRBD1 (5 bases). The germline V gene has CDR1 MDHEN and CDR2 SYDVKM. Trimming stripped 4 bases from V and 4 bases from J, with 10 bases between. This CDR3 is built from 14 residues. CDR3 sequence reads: CASSYGGINEKLFF. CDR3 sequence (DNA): TGTGCCAGCAGTTACGGGGGGATTAATGAAAAACTGTTTTTT.

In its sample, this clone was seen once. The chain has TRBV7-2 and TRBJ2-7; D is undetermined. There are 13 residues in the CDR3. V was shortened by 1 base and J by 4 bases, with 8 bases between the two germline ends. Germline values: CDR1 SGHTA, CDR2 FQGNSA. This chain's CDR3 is CASSLGLGYEQYF. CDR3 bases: TGTGCCAGCAGCTTAGGCCTCGGGTACGAGCAGTACTTC.